This T cell receptor beta chain was identified during a study of OX40 agonist ivuxolimab in advanced cancers. Looking at the study overall: Of mixed ages from about 20 to 80 and averaging 60 years, the group was roughly 83% male.

The CDR3 sequence is 12 residues long. J lost 8 bases, V lost 11 bases, and 11 bases had no gene match. Looked up from germline, CDR1 is SNHLY and CDR2 is FYNNEI. Generated by immunoSEQ multiplex PCR, the TCRdb table keeps only in-frame clones and is missing some. This table holds 20,000 or so clones, about 86% found once. Notes on this clone: The antigen is unknown.

Study-wide findings and caveats: There were, on average, more expanded clones in CD8+ T cells than in CD4+.

The sample was CD4+ or CD8+ T cells sorted from blood, taken in a trial of the OX40 agonist ivuxolimab. The TCR was taken from an adult with an advanced solid tumor such as melanoma, head and neck, liver or kidney cancer. The chain combines TRBV2 with TRBJ1-1; 7 bases fit TRBD1. This chain's CDR3 is CAQDRDRSEAFF. The CDR3 region has the DNA TGTGCCCAAGACCGGGACAGATCCGAAGCTTTCTTT.